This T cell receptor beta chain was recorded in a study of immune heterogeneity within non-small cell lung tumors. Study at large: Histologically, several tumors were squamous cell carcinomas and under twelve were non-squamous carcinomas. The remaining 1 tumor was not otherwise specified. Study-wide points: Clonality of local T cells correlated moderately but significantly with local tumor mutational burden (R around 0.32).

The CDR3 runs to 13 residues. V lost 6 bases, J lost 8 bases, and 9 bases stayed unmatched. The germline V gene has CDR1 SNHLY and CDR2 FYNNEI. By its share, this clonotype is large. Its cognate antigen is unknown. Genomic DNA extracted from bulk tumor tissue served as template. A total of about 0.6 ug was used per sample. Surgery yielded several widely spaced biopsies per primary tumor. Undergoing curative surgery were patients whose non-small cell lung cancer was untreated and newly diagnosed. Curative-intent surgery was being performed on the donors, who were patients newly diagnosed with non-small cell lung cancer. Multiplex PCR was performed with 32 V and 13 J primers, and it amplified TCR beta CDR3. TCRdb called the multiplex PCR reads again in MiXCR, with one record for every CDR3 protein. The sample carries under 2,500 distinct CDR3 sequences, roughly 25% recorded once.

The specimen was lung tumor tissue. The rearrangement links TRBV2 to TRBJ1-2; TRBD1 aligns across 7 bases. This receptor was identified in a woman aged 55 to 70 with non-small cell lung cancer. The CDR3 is CASRRGGVEGYTF. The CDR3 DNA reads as TGTGCCAGCAGGAGAGGGGGCGTGGAGGGCTACACCTTC.